Following are 9 T cell receptor beta chains from one sample sequenced in a study of B cell selection in AIRE deficiency. The method was immunoSEQ multiplex PCR; TCRdb's version includes in-frame clones alone and lacks a portion of them. The sample lists fewer than 30,000 clones, about 96% occurring once. Conventional CD4 T cells were sorted as CD4+CD127+ cells. Material for sequencing was CD4+CD127+ conventional T cells sorted from PBMCs. These TCRs come from a human donor in good health.

The chain recombines TRBV30 with TRBJ2-1, with 10 bases fitting TRBD2. Germline CDR1 reads GTSNPN; CDR2 reads SVGIG (reference sequence). Germline trimming cut 0 bases from V and 4 bases from J; bases unmatched to any gene: 3. The CDR3 spans 15 residues. CDR3 nucleotides: TGTGCCTGGAGTGTAGGACTAGCGGTTTACAATGAGCAGTTCTTC. It specifies CAWSVGLAVYNEQFF.

V gene TRBV6-5 combines with J gene TRBJ1-1; maybe TRBD1 (6 bases). Germline lookup yields CDR1 MNHEY and CDR2 SVGAGI. V lost 5 bases to trimming and J lost 1 base, with 11 bases between them. CDR3 length: 14 amino acids. The CDR3 here is CASSQGRRNTEAFF. CDR3 coding DNA: TGTGCCAGCAGTCAGGGGAGGAGGAACACTGAAGCTTTCTTT.

The chain joins TRBV28 to TRBJ2-6; D remains ambiguous. Per germline, CDR1 MDHEN and CDR2 SYDVKM. V lost 1 base, J lost 0 bases, and 4 bases lay in between. The CDR3 runs to 15 residues. The CDR3 nucleotides read TGTGCCAGCAGTTTATTACCCTCTGGGGCCAACGTCCTGACTTTC. Residues: CASSLLPSGANVLTF.

This clone turned up a few times. V usage is TRBV9 and J usage is TRBJ2-5, with TRBD1 matching 9 bases. Germline CDR1 SGDLS, CDR2 YYNGEE. The CDR3 covers 15 residues. V lost 4 bases to trimming and J lost 5 bases; unmatched junction nucleotides: 9. CDR3 region: CASSLEGQGYETQYF. As DNA, the CDR3 is TGTGCCAGCAGCCTAGAGGGACAGGGTTATGAGACCCAGTACTTC.

This rearrangement joins TRBV10-3 to TRBJ1-2, with D possibly being TRBD1 (6 bases). The CDR3 runs to 15 residues. The germline CDR1 and CDR2 sequences are ENHRY and SYGVKD. Trimming took off 0 bases at V and 5 bases at J, with 13 bases between the two ends. The CDR3 protein is CAISESASQGYGYTF. DNA for the CDR3: TGTGCCATCAGTGAGTCGGCCTCCCAGGGGTATGGCTACACCTTC.

The chain uses TRBV28 and TRBJ1-5; D is uncertain. CDR3 size: 14 residues. Germline CDR1 MDHEN, CDR2 SYDVKM. Trimming stripped 3 bases from V and 6 bases from J, with 12 bases between. The CDR3 bases are TGTGCCAGCAGTTTCCTGGGGATGGGTCAGCCCCAGCATTTT. This encodes CASSFLGMGQPQHF. Drawing the rest from reference TRBV28 and TRBJ1-5, the complete variable domain is DVKVTQSSRYLVKRTGEKVFLECVQDMDHENMFWYRQDPGLGLRLIYFSYDVKMKEKGDIPEGYSVSREKKERFSLILESASTNQTSMYLCASSFLGMGQPQHFGDGTRLSIL.

V is TRBV6-6 and J is TRBJ1-1, with 9 bases fitting TRBD1. Germline CDR1 reads MNHNY; CDR2 reads SVGAGI (reference sequence). V was pared by 5 bases and J by 1 base, with 2 bases of the junction left unmatched. The CDR3 is 14 residues long. DNA of the CDR3: TGTGCCAGCAGTCAGGGACAGGGGAACACTGAAGCTTTCTTT. Translation gives CASSQGQGNTEAFF.

The chain employs TRBV6-6 and TRBJ2-1, with D perhaps TRBD2 (5 bases). CDR1 and CDR2 from the germline V gene are MNHNY and SVGAGI (reference sequence). Trimming cost V 0 bases and J 2 bases, with 11 bases left between them. The CDR3 extends over 16 amino acids. CDR3 in DNA: TGTGCCAGCAGTTACTCAGGCGGGTTTCCCTACAATGAGCAGTTCTTC. Its translation is CASSYSGGFPYNEQFF.

This clone showed up just once. The chain couples TRBV28 to TRBJ1-2; 12 nucleotides align to TRBD1. V shed 5 bases, J shed 8 bases, and the junction held 9 bases outside the gene matches. The CDR3 is made up of 15 amino acids. Germline loops: CDR1 MDHEN, CDR2 SYDVKM. CDR3 nucleotide sequence: TGTGCCAGCAGTGCAGACCCCGGGACAGGGGGCGGCTACACCTTC. It specifies CASSADPGTGGGYTF.